The 24 T cell receptor beta chains below all came from one sample that was sequenced in a study of blood T cell repertoires in COVID-19. Generated by immunoSEQ multiplex PCR, the TCRdb table keeps only in-frame clones and is missing some. The sample shows about 110,000 clones, approximately 82% of them seen only once. Material: peripheral blood. The receptors come from a woman at least 80 years old with acute or convalescent COVID-19.

This chain uses TRBV30 with TRBJ1-1; 10 bases fit TRBD1. There are 18 residues in the CDR3. In germline, CDR1 is GTSNPN, CDR2 SVGIG (reference sequence). Losses at the gene ends were 4 bases for V and 5 bases for J; bases not matched to a gene: 19. The CDR3 region is CAWISFGRDRGGRTEAFF. Here the CDR3 DNA reads TGTGCCTGGATCAGCTTCGGCCGGGACAGGGGAGGTAGGACTGAAGCTTTCTTT.

V gene TRBV7-8 combines with J gene TRBJ2-7, with TRBD2 matching over 10 bases. The germline V gene has CDR1 SGHVS and CDR2 FQNEAQ. Germline trimming cut 7 bases from V and 0 bases from J; bases unmatched to any gene: 6. The CDR3 length is 15 residues. The CDR3 sequence: CASTQLAGASYEQYF. CDR3 sequence (DNA): TGTGCCAGCACCCAGCTAGCGGGGGCCTCCTACGAGCAGTACTTC. Full variable domain (remainder filled in from reference TRBV7-8 and TRBJ2-7): GAGVSQSPRYKVAKRGQDVALRCDPISGHVSLFWYQQALGQGPEFLTYFQNEAQLDKSGLPSDRFFAERPEGSVSTLKIQRTQQEDSAVYLCASTQLAGASYEQYFGPGTRLTVT.

The genes are TRBV19 and TRBJ1-5; possibly TRBD1 for D (5 bases). Trimming cost V 5 bases and J 5 bases, with 16 bases left between them. Germline assignment: CDR1 LNHDA and CDR2 SQIVND (reference sequence). This CDR3 spans 15 amino acids. The CDR3 DNA follows: TGTGCCAGTAGTCCAAAGAGACAGAGCTATCAGCCCCAGCATTTT. Translation: CASSPKRQSYQPQHF.

This clone was counted between two and nine times. The CDR3 spells CASSLLTGENQPQHF. The CDR3 DNA reads as TGTGCCAGCAGTTTATTGACAGGGGAAAATCAGCCCCAGCATTTT. This sequence joins TRBV27 and TRBJ1-5; the match to TRBD1 covers 8 bases. CDR3 length: 15 amino acids. Germline CDR1 is MNHEY and CDR2 is SMNVEV (reference sequence). Losses at the gene ends were 1 base for V and 4 bases for J; bases not matched to a gene: 3.

This clone was counted a few times. The CDR3 loop is CASSLGTGLNQPQHF. The CDR3 DNA reads TGTGCCAGCAGTTTGGGGACAGGGTTGAATCAGCCCCAGCATTTT. V usage is TRBV7-8 and J usage is TRBJ1-5, with 9 bases matching TRBD1. This CDR3 is 15 amino acids long. Trimming removed 6 bases from V and 4 bases from J; junction bases left unmatched: 7. Looked up from germline, CDR1 is SGHVS and CDR2 is FQNEAQ.

The rearrangement joins TRBV4-2 to TRBJ1-2; TRBD1 matches at 9 bases. CDR1 is LGHNA, CDR2 YNFKEQ, per germline. V gave up 3 bases and J gave up 4 bases; unmatched junction bases: 9. This CDR3 contains 16 residues. The CDR3 nucleotides are TGTGCCAGCAGCCATTGGAACAGGGGGCGCGGCTATGGCTACACCTTC. Its protein is CASSHWNRGRGYGYTF.

This clone was picked up a small number of times. The rearrangement uses TRBV5-6 and TRBJ1-1; weak D call: TRBD1 (5 bases). This CDR3 is built from 15 residues. Trimming removed 4 bases from V and 3 bases from J, with 16 bases in between. Per the germline V gene, CDR1 is SGHDT and CDR2 is YYEEEE. DNA of the CDR3: TGTGCCAGCAGCCATAACATTGGGGCGCACACTGAAGCTTTCTTT. The encoded protein is CASSHNIGAHTEAFF.

The chain uses TRBV6-1 and TRBJ1-2; TRBD1 matches 7 bases. Germline trimming cut 0 bases from V and 5 bases from J; bases unmatched to any gene: 6. CDR3 size: 15 residues. CDR1 is MNHNS and CDR2 is SASEGT in the germline V gene. This chain's CDR3 is CASSEASTGAYGYTF. The CDR3 nucleotides are TGTGCCAGCAGTGAAGCCTCAACAGGGGCGTATGGCTACACCTTC.

This chain joins TRBV24-1 and TRBJ2-5, with 7 bases identical to TRBD1. The germline CDR1 and CDR2 sequences are KGHDR and SFDVKD. After removal of 2 bases from V and 4 bases from J, the junction contained 6 bases not matched to a gene. The CDR3 sequence is 15 residues long. CDR3 loop: CATSDSGSGGETQYF. CDR3 sequence (DNA): TGTGCCACCAGTGATTCGGGTTCAGGGGGAGAGACCCAGTACTTC.

CDR3 sequence: CASSPPIWDRAWDTQYF. CDR3 nucleotide sequence: TGTGCCAGCAGCCCCCCCATCTGGGACAGGGCGTGGGATACGCAGTATTTT. The chain is built from TRBV7-2 and TRBJ2-3; 9 positions match TRBD1. The CDR3 consists of 17 residues. Losses at the gene ends were 5 bases for V and 6 bases for J; bases not matched to a gene: 15. The germline gives CDR1 SGHTA, CDR2 FQGNSA.

The chain links TRBV3-1 (or the pseudogene TRBV3-2) to TRBJ2-2; 8 bases are shared with TRBD2. Germline values: CDR1 LGHDT, CDR2 YNNKEL (reference sequence). This CDR3 spans 13 amino acids. With V trimmed by 10 bases and J by 5 bases, 6 bases remained unmatched. CDR3 in DNA: TGTGCCACCCGGGGGGGAGGTACCGGGGAGCTGTTTTTT. As protein: CATRGGGTGELFF.

The chain has TRBV23-1 and TRBJ1-3; TRBD1 agrees at 8 bases. TRBV23-1 is noted as an ORF with a role that remains uncertain. This CDR3 has 15 residues. V was clipped by 6 bases and J by 9 bases; unmatched bases: 13. This chain's CDR3 is CASSFVDRENFTIYF. CDR3 bases: TGCGCCAGCAGCTTCGTGGACAGGGAAAACTTCACCATATATTTT.

This clone has a handful of counts. This chain links TRBV5-5 with TRBJ1-5; no clear D. CDR3 length: 16 amino acids. From germline, CDR1 is SGHKS and CDR2 YYEKEE (reference sequence). V was trimmed by 2 bases and J by 6 bases, leaving 18 bases between them. CDR3 nucleotide sequence: TGTGCCAGCAGCTTTGGGTCTGGTGGAGAGGGTCAGCCCCAGCATTTT. Amino acids: CASSFGSGGEGQPQHF.

V usage is TRBV6-5 and J usage is TRBJ1-1; perhaps TRBD1 as D (5 bases). V was trimmed by 0 bases and J by 5 bases, leaving 10 bases between them. CDR1 MNHEY and CDR2 SVGAGI come from the germline V gene. The CDR3 sequence is 14 residues long. The CDR3 DNA reads TGTGCCAGCAGTTACTCCAGACGACAGACTGAAGCTTTCTTT. Its protein is CASSYSRRQTEAFF.

CDR3 protein: CTPHATYEQYF. For the CDR3, the DNA is TGCACACCCCACGCGACCTACGAGCAGTACTTC. The J gene is TRBJ2-7, the V gene TRBV20-1, with D uncertain. The CDR3 has 11 residues. Germline lookup yields CDR1 DFQATT and CDR2 SNEGSKA (reference sequence).

J is TRBJ1-6 and V is TRBV6-5; D possibly corresponds to TRBD1 (6 bases). Trimming shortened V by 0 bases and J by 7 bases, and 10 bases separated the two germline ends. Germline CDR1 is MNHEY and CDR2 is SVGAGI. CDR3 length: 15 residues. The CDR3 nucleotides read TGTGCCAGCAGTTACTCCGGCAGGGGCAATTCACCCCTCCACTTT. Its translation: CASSYSGRGNSPLHF.

The V and J genes are TRBV7-8 and TRBJ1-1, with a tentative D call TRBD1 (5 bases). The germline gives CDR1 SGHVS, CDR2 FQNEAQ. This CDR3 has 13 amino acids. V lost 5 bases and J lost 1, with 8 bases in between. This CDR3 reads CASSQQANTEAFF. In nucleotides, the CDR3 is TGTGCCAGCAGCCAACAGGCGAACACTGAAGCTTTCTTT. The full variable domain, its missing parts supplied by reference TRBV7-8 and TRBJ1-1, is GAGVSQSPRYKVAKRGQDVALRCDPISGHVSLFWYQQALGQGPEFLTYFQNEAQLDKSGLPSDRFFAERPEGSVSTLKIQRTQQEDSAVYLCASSQQANTEAFFGQGTRLTVV.

The chain uses TRBV10-3 and TRBJ2-1, with 14 nucleotides matching TRBD2. Germline trimming cut 6 bases from V and 8 bases from J; bases unmatched to any gene: 9. Looked up from germline, CDR1 is ENHRY and CDR2 is SYGVKD. The CDR3 spans 16 residues. The CDR3 region has the DNA TGTGCCATCAGCCTTGCCGGGACTAGCGGGGGAGATGAGCAGTTCTTC. Protein sequence: CAISLAGTSGGDEQFF.

This chain uses TRBV7-9 with TRBJ2-2; no clear D. The germline gives CDR1 SEHNR, CDR2 FQNEAQ (reference sequence). CDR3 length: 11 amino acids. V was trimmed by 6 bases and J by 8 bases, leaving 7 bases between them. CDR3 DNA: TGTGCCAGCAGTTACCAGGGGGAGCTGTTTTTT. Its translation: CASSYQGELFF.

The chain uses TRBV12-5 and TRBJ2-1; D is undetermined. Trimming removed 1 base at V and 6 bases at J, with 7 bases between. Germline CDR1 is LGHNT and CDR2 is FRNRAP. The CDR3 totals 13 residues. The CDR3 sequence is CASGLASLNEQFF. Here the CDR3 DNA reads TGTGCTAGTGGTTTGGCCTCACTCAATGAGCAGTTCTTC.

This sequence joins TRBV4-1 and TRBJ1-4; no clear D. This CDR3 comprises 17 residues. Germline V gene sequence: CDR1 MGHRA, CDR2 YSYEKL. With 0 bases removed from V and 6 bases from J, the gap between germline ends came to 17 bases. DNA for the CDR3: TGCGCCAGCAGCCAAGATCTTTTATCGGGGTCCTATGAAAAACTGTTTTTT. It encodes CASSQDLLSGSYEKLFF.

V gene TRBV7-2 combines with J gene TRBJ2-1; 11 bases map to TRBD2. In germline, CDR1 is SGHTA, CDR2 FQGNSA. The V and J ends lost 4 bases and 4 bases, in that order; junction bases with no gene match: 3. This CDR3 spans 15 amino acids. The CDR3 sequence: CASSSGLAAYNEQFF. The CDR3 nucleotides are TGTGCCAGCAGCTCGGGACTAGCGGCATACAATGAGCAGTTCTTC.

The chain has TRBV30 and TRBJ2-7; a weak D match, TRBD1 (5 bases). Per germline, CDR1 GTSNPN and CDR2 SVGIG (reference sequence). Between the trimmed V and J ends, which lost 2 bases and 8 bases, there was a span of 10 bases. This CDR3 comprises 11 residues. The CDR3 protein is CAWSIPGKQYF. CDR3 coding DNA: TGTGCCTGGAGTATACCAGGGAAGCAGTACTTC.

The chain combines TRBV27 with TRBJ2-1; the match to TRBD1 covers 8 bases. V was clipped by 4 bases and J by 4 bases; unmatched bases: 9. The CDR3 covers 16 residues. Germline V gene lookup returns CDR1 MNHEY and CDR2 SMNVEV (reference sequence). CDR3 amino acids: CASSSLHRTGYNEQFF. As DNA, the CDR3 is TGTGCCAGCAGTTCACTCCATCGGACAGGGTACAATGAGCAGTTCTTC.